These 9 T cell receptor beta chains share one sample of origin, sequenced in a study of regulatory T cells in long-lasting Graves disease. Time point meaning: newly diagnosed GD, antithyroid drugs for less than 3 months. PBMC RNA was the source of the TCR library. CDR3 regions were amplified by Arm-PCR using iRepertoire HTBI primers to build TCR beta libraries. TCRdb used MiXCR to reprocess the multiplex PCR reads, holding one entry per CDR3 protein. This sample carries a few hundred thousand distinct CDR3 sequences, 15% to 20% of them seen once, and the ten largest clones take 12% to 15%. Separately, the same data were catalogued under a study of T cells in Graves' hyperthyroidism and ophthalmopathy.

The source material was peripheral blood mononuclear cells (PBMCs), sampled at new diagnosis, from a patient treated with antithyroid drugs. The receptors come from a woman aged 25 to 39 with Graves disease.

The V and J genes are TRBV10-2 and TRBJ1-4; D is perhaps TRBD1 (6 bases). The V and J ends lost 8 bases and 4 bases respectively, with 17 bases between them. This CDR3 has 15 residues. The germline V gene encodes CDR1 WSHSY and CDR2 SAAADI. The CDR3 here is CASRARTAVNEKLFF. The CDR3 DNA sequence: TGCGCCAGCCGAGCTAGGACAGCCGTTAATGAAAAACTGTTTTTT.

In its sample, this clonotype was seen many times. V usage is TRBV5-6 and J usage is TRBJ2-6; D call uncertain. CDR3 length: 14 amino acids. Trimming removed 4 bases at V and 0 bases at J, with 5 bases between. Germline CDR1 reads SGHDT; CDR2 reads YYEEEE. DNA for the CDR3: TGTGCCAGCAGCCCTCCCTCTGGGGCCAACGTCCTGACTTTC. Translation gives CASSPPSGANVLTF.

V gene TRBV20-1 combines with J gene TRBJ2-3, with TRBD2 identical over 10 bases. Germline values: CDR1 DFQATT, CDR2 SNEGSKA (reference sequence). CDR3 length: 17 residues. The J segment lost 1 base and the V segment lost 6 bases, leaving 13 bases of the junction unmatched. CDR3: CSAQRWLLAGGTDTQYF. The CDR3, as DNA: TGCAGTGCCCAACGTTGGTTGCTAGCGGGGGGCACAGATACGCAGTATTTT.

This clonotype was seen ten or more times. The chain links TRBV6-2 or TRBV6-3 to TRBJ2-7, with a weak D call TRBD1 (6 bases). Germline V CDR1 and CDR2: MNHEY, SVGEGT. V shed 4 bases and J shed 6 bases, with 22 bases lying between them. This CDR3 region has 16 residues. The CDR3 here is CASSSRRGARGSEQYF. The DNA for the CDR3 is TGTGCCAGCAGTTCCCGACGTGGGGCAAGGGGGAGCGAGCAGTACTTC.

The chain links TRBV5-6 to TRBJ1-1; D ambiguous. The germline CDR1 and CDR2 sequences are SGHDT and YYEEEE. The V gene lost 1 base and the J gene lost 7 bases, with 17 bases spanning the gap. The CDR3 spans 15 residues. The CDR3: CASSLRWQDLGEAFF. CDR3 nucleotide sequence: TGTGCCAGCAGCTTGCGCTGGCAGGACTTAGGTGAAGCTTTCTTT.

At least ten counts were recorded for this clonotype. CDR3 amino acids: CASSQVRPTRVSYNSPLHF. The CDR3 nucleotides are TGTGCCAGCAGCCAAGTTCGTCCCACCAGAGTGTCCTATAATTCACCCCTCCACTTT. This rearrangement joins TRBV4-2 to TRBJ1-6; D not resolved. In germline, CDR1 is LGHNA, CDR2 YNFKEQ. The CDR3 loop spans 19 amino acids. V was shortened by 1 base and J by 1 base, with 17 bases between the two germline ends.

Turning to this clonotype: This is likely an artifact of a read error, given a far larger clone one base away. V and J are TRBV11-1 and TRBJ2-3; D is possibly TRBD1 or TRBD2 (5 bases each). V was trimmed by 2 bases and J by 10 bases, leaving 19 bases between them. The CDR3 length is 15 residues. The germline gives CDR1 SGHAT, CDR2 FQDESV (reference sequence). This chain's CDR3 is CASSLSIGASNAQYF. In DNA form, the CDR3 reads TGTGCCAGCAGCTTAAGTATCGGGGCCTCAAATGCGCAGTATTTT.

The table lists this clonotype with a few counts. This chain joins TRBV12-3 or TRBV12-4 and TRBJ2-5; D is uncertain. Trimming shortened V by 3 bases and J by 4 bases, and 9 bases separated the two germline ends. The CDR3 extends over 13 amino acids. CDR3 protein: CASSFQATETQYF. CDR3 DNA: TGTGCCAGCAGTTTTCAAGCGACAGAGACCCAGTACTTC.

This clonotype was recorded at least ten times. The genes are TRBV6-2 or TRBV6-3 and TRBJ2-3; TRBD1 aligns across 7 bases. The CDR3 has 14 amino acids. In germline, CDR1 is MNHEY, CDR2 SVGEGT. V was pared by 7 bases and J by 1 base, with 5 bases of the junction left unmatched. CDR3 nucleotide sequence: TGTGCCAGCACCGTAACAGGGGGCACAGATACGCAGTATTTT. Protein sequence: CASTVTGGTDTQYF.